The source of this TCR beta chain is a study of T cell responses to AZD1222 COVID-19 vaccine. Profiling relied on immunoSEQ multiplex PCR, and the TCRdb table lists in-frame clones only, not all of them. The data contain more than 85,000 clones, about four fifths of them singletons. V was trimmed by 4 bases and J by 6 bases, leaving 20 bases between them. Germline loops: CDR1 MDHEN, CDR2 SYDVKM. The CDR3 is 16 amino acids. The study, taken as a whole, reports: As reported, nearly half of all spike-specific TCRs target variant regions that are unmutated. Sampling captured repertoires only after the peak T cell response.

In regard to this clone: Its target is unknown.

This specimen was peripheral blood, taken on day 0 of AZD1222 vaccination. The chain joins TRBV28 to TRBJ2-3; tentative D call: TRBD2 (7 bases). This receptor was identified in an adult in good health. The CDR3 coding sequence is TGTGCCAGCAGTTCTGGGGGGGCAGCGGGAATGGATACGCAGTATTTT. Encoded protein: CASSSGGAAGMDTQYF.